This TCR beta chain was identified during a study of graft-versus-host responses after intestinal transplantation. Across the study: Recipients got multivisceral, liver-intestinal, or isolated intestinal transplants.

The CDR3 has 13 residues. CDR1 is SGHAT, CDR2 FQNNGV, per germline. V lost 5 bases and J 1 base, leaving 9 bases between the germline ends. Assay: immunoSEQ multiplex PCR; the TCRdb copy retains only in-frame clones and omits some. The sample yields just under 8,000 clones, roughly four fifths seen once. Whole-study findings and limits: Recipient marrow harbored GvH clones, some of which surfaced first in ileum or blood.

Concerning this clone: What it recognizes is unknown.

Intraepithelial and lamina propria lymphocytes were isolated from graft specimens. The V gene is TRBV11-2, the J gene TRBJ2-7; unclear D gene. The clonotype was recovered from a human patient who received an intestinal transplant, so some T cells may come from the graft donor. This material consisted of ileum tissue, taken approximately 230 days after intestinal transplant. CDR3 bases: TGTGCCAGCAGCCATCTAGAATCCTACGAGCAGTACTTC. It encodes CASSHLESYEQYF.